The clone carrying this TCR beta chain has at least ten counts. Its specificity is unknown. Germline loops: CDR1 DFQATT, CDR2 SNEGSKA (reference sequence). The CDR3 sequence is 14 residues long. V was shortened by 6 bases and J by 2 bases, with 15 bases between the two germline ends. The sample belongs to a study of T-cell reconstitution after alpha-beta-depleted transplantation in children. Points from the study as a whole: About two months after transplant, alpha-beta T cells reportedly came from several hundred expanded graft clones. A year post-transplant, T-cell counts and diversity derived mostly from newly produced T cells.

Preparation of the TCRbeta library was carried out with unique molecular identifiers. Each CDR3 protein gets one entry after TCRdb re-called the PCR reads with MiXCR. The table records over 200,000 distinct CDR3 sequences, 11% of them present only once. The sample consisted of PBMCs, taken before TCRalphabeta/CD19-depleted stem cell transplant. This TCR came from a child less than two years old with acute myeloid leukemia, due to receive a stem cell transplant. The rearrangement joins TRBV20-1 to TRBJ2-3; possibly TRBD2 for D (6 bases). DNA of the CDR3: TGCAGTGCACCGGGCGGGGATGCCACAGATACGCAGTATTTT. Its translation is CSAPGGDATDTQYF.